The TCR beta chain described here comes from a study of blood T cells in healthy people across ages (dated by TCRdb to 2013 to 2016). Looking at the study overall: Template switching captured roughly one uniquely barcoded TCR beta cDNA molecule per two T cells in model experiments. To track age-related changes in TCR beta repertoire diversity, the study relied on deep sequencing normalized with unique cDNA molecular identifiers. The donors were divided into four age groups: young (average approximately 17 years), middle-aged (about 40), aged (approximately 62) and long-lived (around 80). To avoid experimental bias, donors of different ages were spread randomly across the sequencing lanes. The study analyzed two additional independent replicas of 1 million unique cDNA reads from the same blood draw for two donors, one aged 18 to 29 and one aged 80 or older.

There are a few counts of this clonotype. This clone's antigen is unknown. It has no much larger one-base neighbor in the sample; base qualities were not kept. Libraries were constructed by 5' RACE. Sequenced on an Illumina HiSeq 2500. A second PCR of roughly 7 to 11 cycles was performed with a sample-barcoded 5' primer and a J-beta primer mix. A unique molecular identifier was introduced onto each TCR beta cDNA molecule by a template-switch 5' adaptor carrying 12 random nucleotides. At least 2.5 million CDR3-containing paired-end reads were obtained from each sample. First-strand cDNA was synthesized from all RNA with the Mint cDNA synthesis kit, primed by a TRBC-specific oligonucleotide. Following uracil-DNA glycosylase treatment, a first 18-cycle PCR with universal primers M1SS and BC2_uni_R was performed on all cDNA. In the source study's methods: For normalization, 1 million high-quality reads, each with a distinct molecular identifier, were randomly selected from each sample. Reads sharing molecular identifiers were discarded rather than binned into consensus sequences. MiTCR, run with a Q25 quality threshold and the strictest error-elimination algorithm, handled CDR3 identification, clonotype clustering and error correction. Lower-bound total TCR beta diversity was estimated with a nonparametric unseen species model using Euler transformation. TCRdb took the public reads, trimmed them with fastp at Q25, ran MiXCR for clone calling and kept in-frame beta chains. Each record represents a unique CDR3 protein, reported with the most common genes and DNA among its rows. The authors' filters were not applied to this entry. This sample lists over 1,500,000 distinct CDR3 sequences; just under 50% were detected once. Together, the top ten hold approximately 2.1% of the sample.

Spanning cysteine to phenylalanine, the CDR3 consists of 13 amino acids. This entry keeps only the CDR3 DNA: 39 bases, framed from base 1. For CDR1 and CDR2, the germline V gene lists LGHNA and YSLEER. The V end loses 0 bases and the J end loses 3 bases, and a stretch of 5 bases separates them. The 39 donors, aged 6 to 90 years, were systemically healthy Caucasian individuals from Russia. About 10 milliliters of peripheral blood were drawn from each donor into EDTA-treated Vacutainer tubes. PBMCs were isolated by Ficoll-Paque density-gradient centrifugation, with at least 6 million obtained per sample. Trizol reagent was used to extract total RNA from the PBMCs, yielding at least 5.5 micrograms per sample. Naive CD45RAhigh/CD27high T cell percentages were measured by flow cytometry on a PBMC aliquot from every donor. Findings and caveats that apply to the study as a whole: Observed TCR beta diversity per million T cells fell roughly linearly with age, and a significant reduction was already apparent by age around 44. The CMV infection status of donors was not known, potentially confounding age-related changes in expanded clonotypes. There was a strong correlation between observed TCR beta diversity and the percentage of naive T cells measured by flow cytometry. Compared with the aged group, the long-lived group had more naive CD4+ T cells, fewer expanded clones and increased TCR diversity, a pattern suggesting age selection. Estimates of total diversity from one million sequenced T cells were regarded as lower bounds and underestimates. Bulk unsorted PBMC profiling prevented conclusive comparison of naive and antigen-experienced compartments.

This TCR came from a woman aged 40-49 years in good health. This chain is built from TRBV4-3 and TRBJ2-5; the D gene cannot be resolved reliably. The sample was blood. CDR3 protein: CASSQESEETQYF. The DNA sequence is as follows: TGCGCCAGCAGCCAAGAATCCGAAGAGACCCAGTACTTC.